This TCR beta chain was identified in a study of blood T cell repertoires in COVID-19. Study-wide background: There were acute and convalescent COVID-19 samples, and they came from the United States, Italy and Spain. T cells, B-cell-depleted T cells, or PBMCs provided the cDNA or gDNA that served as material.

In the authors' methods: From reference gene primer amplification, estimates of nucleated cell counts were derived. Generated by immunoSEQ multiplex PCR, the TCRdb table keeps only in-frame clones and is missing some. The DNA gave D and trimming, while V, J and clone size come from that table. The data show some 460,000 clones, 75% to 90% seen once. This clone came up once. CDR3 size: 14 residues. Trimming took 5 bases from V and 5 from J; bases not matched to a gene: 5. Germline lookup yields CDR1 MNHNS and CDR2 SASEGT. The receptor was isolated from a woman in her twenties or thirties with acute or convalescent COVID-19. Sequencing was performed on peripheral blood. The genes are TRBV6-1 and TRBJ2-1, with 8 nucleotides matching TRBD1. Here the CDR3 reads CASSTGTGNNEQFF. The CDR3 coding sequence is TGTGCCAGCAGTACCGGGACAGGTAACAATGAGCAGTTCTTC.